This note documents a single T cell receptor (beta chain) sequence. In the original workflow: Scientists estimated how many nucleated cells there were by amplifying reference gene primers. Method: immunoSEQ multiplex PCR; TCRdb's copy keeps in-frame clones and lacks some. V, J and clone size were drawn from that table, and D and trimming were deduced from the DNA. The table lists under 300,000 clones, over 75% of them singletons. The source of the sample is a study of blood T cell repertoires in COVID-19. Study-level information: COVID-19 samples collected from the United States, Italy and Spain covered acute and convalescent phases. Nucleic acid was either cDNA or gDNA, and it came from T cells, B-cell-depleted T cells, or PBMCs.

The receptor was derived from a woman aged 18 to 35 who had recovered from COVID-19. The material sequenced was PBMCs or T cells enriched from blood (not recorded which).

The CDR3 sequence is CASSHRDRGTYEQYF. The CDR3 DNA reads TGTGCCAGTAGTCACCGGGACAGGGGCACCTACGAGCAGTACTTC. This rearrangement joins TRBV19 to TRBJ2-7, with 10 bases identical to TRBD1. In germline, CDR1 is LNHDA, CDR2 SQIVND (reference sequence). CDR3 length: 15 amino acids. V was clipped by 5 bases and J by 2 bases; unmatched bases: 6.